The clone carrying this T cell receptor (beta chain) was recorded at least ten times. Antigen specificity is unknown. The sample belongs to a study of T cells in Graves' hyperthyroidism and ophthalmopathy. Overall study: Peripheral blood was collected at initial diagnosis, before any treatment.

Overall study findings and caveats: A 13 V-J signature model discriminated ophthalmopathy versus stable hyperthyroidism.

Under 3 months was the duration of disease in ophthalmopathy patients, who also had a Clinical Activity Score of at least 3 and a NOSPECS grade of at least 4. Patients having uncontrolled infection, another autoimmune disease, pregnancy or lactation were not included. Authors of the study amplified TCR beta CDR3 regions from RNA transcripts. The HTBI primer set served for first-round RT-PCR of the TCR CDR3. TCRdb ran MiXCR on the multiplex PCR reads and lists one entry per CDR3 protein. This table holds 410,000 or so distinct CDR3 sequences, approximately 14% found once. Material: blood. The clonotype comes from a man between 18 and 35 years old with Graves' ophthalmopathy.

For the CDR3, the DNA is TGTGCCAGCACCCTCCAATCCGGCTTGTTGGTCGCAGATACGCAGTATTTT. Translated: CASTLQSGLLVADTQYF. The chain uses TRBV11-2 and TRBJ2-3, with D hard to call. The CDR3 has 17 residues. Trimming removed 7 bases from V and 4 bases from J, with 24 bases in between. Germline CDR1 and CDR2: SGHAT and FQNNGV.